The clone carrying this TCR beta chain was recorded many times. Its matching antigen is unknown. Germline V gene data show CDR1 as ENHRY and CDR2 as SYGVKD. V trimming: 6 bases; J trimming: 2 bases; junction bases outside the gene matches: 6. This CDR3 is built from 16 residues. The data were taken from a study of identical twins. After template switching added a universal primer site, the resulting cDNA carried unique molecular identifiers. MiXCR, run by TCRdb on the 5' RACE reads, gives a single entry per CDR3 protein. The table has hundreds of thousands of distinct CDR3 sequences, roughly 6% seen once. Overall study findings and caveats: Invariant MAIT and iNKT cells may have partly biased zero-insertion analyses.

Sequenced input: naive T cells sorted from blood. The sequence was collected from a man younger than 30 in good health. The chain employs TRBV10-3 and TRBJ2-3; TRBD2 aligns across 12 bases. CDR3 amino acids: CAISGSSGRDTDTQYF. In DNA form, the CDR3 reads TGTGCCATCAGCGGTTCTAGCGGGAGGGACACAGATACGCAGTATTTT.